This TCR beta chain was recovered during a study of identical twins (dated by TCRdb to the mid-2010s). Looking at the study overall: The study deep-sequenced TCR alpha and beta repertoires from monozygotic twins, unrelated adults of various ages and cord blood to test whether fetal clonotypes persist. Replicate twin experiments were performed at different times using different library preparation protocols to rule out contamination.

Notes on this clonotype: Its antigen target is currently unknown. Base qualities are not recorded, but no much larger clone differs from it by a single base.

Every donor in the study was a healthy Caucasian. Trimming takes 4 bases from V and 7 bases from J, and the germline ends sit 23 bases apart. From cysteine to phenylalanine, the CDR3 is 15 amino acids long. Only the CDR3 DNA stays, 45 bases, in frame from base 1. The germline V gene (reference sequence) supplies CDR1 DFQATT and CDR2 SNEGSKA. Overall study outcomes, separate from this receptor: Compared with coincidental sharing between unrelated individuals, out-of-frame TCR alpha sequences shared between twins showed an excess of sequences with low generation probability. Fewer insertions were carried by abundant cord blood beta clonotypes, a similar but weaker trend appeared in young adult naive repertoires, and no such trend appeared in memory repertoires. Conclusions relied on cross-sectional statistical analysis, since the same donors could not be followed over many years. Zero-insertion analyses could be partly confounded by invariant T cells such as MAIT and iNKT, although diverse VJ usage argued against such confounding for most clonotypes. Recombination models systematically underestimated out-of-frame TCR alpha sharing in monozygotic twins but agreed with sharing between unrelated individuals. In beta out-of-frame sequences, excess twin sharing was weaker, because having fewer shared sequences lowered the signal-to-noise ratio.

The library was built by means of 5' RACE. The data were produced on an Illumina HiSeq 2000. Template switching introduced a universal primer binding site; the final cDNA contained a unique molecular identifier, enabling accurate counting of TCR cDNA molecules. Specific primers in the conserved constant-segment region were used to synthesize first-strand cDNA for TCR alpha and beta chains. To control for contamination, each cDNA library was double barcoded with a SMART-Mk sample barcode plus Illumina barcodes. TruSeq adapter sequences, together with Illumina sample barcodes, were added in two successive PCR steps. The TCR alpha and beta cDNA libraries were sequenced on the Illumina HiSeq platform using custom primers. The paper's processing steps were these. Unique molecular identifiers were extracted from raw reads with MiGEC, and CDR3 positions were determined with MiXCR. Recombination models were inferred per individual with the repgenHMM and IGoR tools using an EM algorithm. The analysis of shared clonotypes was done with the tcR package in R, with sharing normalized by the product of cloneset sizes. Out-of-frame nonproductive sequences were analyzed to study raw recombination free of thymic and clonal selection effects. TCRdb reprocessing: public reads trimmed at Q25 with fastp, clones called with MiXCR, in-frame beta chains kept. All rows with the same CDR3 protein become a single entry with the most common DNA and genes. These V and J calls derive from TCRdb rather than the authors' analysis. This sample holds roughly 1,500,000 distinct CDR3 sequences; around a third were observed only once. Approximately 0.29% of the sample is held by the ten biggest clonotypes.

The TCR originated in a newborn girl in good health. The specimen sequenced was cord blood. The rearranged chain carries TRBV20-1 and TRBJ2-7; possibly the D gene is TRBD2, per 6 matching bases. The CDR3: CSATPPILLRGEQYF. At the DNA level, the sequence is TGCAGTGCTACTCCACCAATTCTACTCCGGGGGGAGCAGTACTTC.